This TCR beta chain was recovered during a study of identical twins. Broader study findings: Models came in too low on out-of-frame TCR alpha sharing in monozygotic twins. Sequences that were out-of-frame, alpha and twin-shared displayed an excess of low generation probability.

TCRdb used MiXCR to reprocess the 5' RACE reads, holding one entry per CDR3 protein. Of hundreds of thousands of distinct CDR3 sequences listed, about 22% are singletons. With regard to this clonotype: Its cognate antigen is unknown.

The sample also formed part of further work on yellow fever vaccine responses in identical twins.

The sequence was obtained from a woman aged 18-29 years in good health. Sequenced input: CD4+ T cells sorted from blood.

The DNA of the CDR3 is TGTGCCAGCAGCTTAGCCCCCTGGATGGGCGGGGAGCTGTTTTTT. Amino acids: CASSLAPWMGGELFF. The gene calls are TRBV7-2 and TRBJ2-2; the D is unclear. The CDR3 covers 15 residues. V gave up 0 bases and J gave up 7 bases, with 12 bases separating them. The germline gives CDR1 SGHTA, CDR2 FQGNSA.